The next 26 T cell receptor beta chains were all read from a single sample in a study of T cell responses to AZD1222 COVID-19 vaccine. Profiling relied on immunoSEQ multiplex PCR, and the TCRdb table lists in-frame clones only, not all of them. This table holds 100,000 to 150,000 clones, around 89% found once. The sequences come from peripheral blood, collected on day 0 of AZD1222 vaccination. Receptor source: an adult in good health.

CDR3 in amino acids: CASSFRQGGDEQYF. DNA of the CDR3: TGTGCCAGCAGTTTTCGGCAGGGCGGCGACGAGCAGTACTTC. The chain carries TRBV27 and TRBJ2-7; possibly TRBD1 for D (5 bases). The CDR3 covers 14 residues. Germline V gene lookup returns CDR1 MNHEY and CDR2 SMNVEV (reference sequence). Trimming removed 3 bases at V and 5 bases at J, with 14 bases between.

This chain links TRBV4-2 with TRBJ2-3; TRBD2 aligns across 14 bases. This CDR3 is built from 18 residues. Unmatched junction bases numbered 6, after V lost 3 bases and J lost 1 base. Looked up from germline, CDR1 is LGHNA and CDR2 is YNFKEQ. The CDR3 reads CASSQGTSGSVGTDTQYF. DNA for the CDR3: TGTGCCAGCAGCCAGGGGACTAGCGGGAGTGTCGGCACAGATACGCAGTATTTT.

This clone was picked up one time. This chain connects TRBV19 to TRBJ2-7, with D possibly being TRBD2 (5 bases). Per the germline V gene, CDR1 is LNHDA and CDR2 is SQIVND (reference sequence). Trimming took off 5 bases at V and 5 bases at J, with 13 bases between the two ends. The CDR3 has 13 residues. The CDR3 here is CASSSQLVDEQYF. CDR3 coding DNA: TGTGCCAGTAGTTCCCAACTAGTTGACGAGCAGTACTTC.

The gene calls are TRBV19 and TRBJ2-3; D not resolved. Germline CDR1 LNHDA, CDR2 SQIVND (reference sequence). This CDR3 has 12 amino acids. Between the trimmed V and J ends, which lost 3 bases and 3 bases, there was a span of 4 bases. CDR3 bases: TGTGCCAGTAGTATTGGTACAGATACGCAGTATTTT. Translating it yields CASSIGTDTQYF.

With respect to this clone: Other DNA sequences in this sample translate to the same CDR3. The V gene is TRBV19, the J gene TRBJ2-7; 9 bases align to TRBD1. Germline lookup yields CDR1 LNHDA and CDR2 SQIVND (reference sequence). The V segment lost 5 bases and the J segment 2 bases; nucleotides outside the gene matches: 4. The CDR3 extends over 14 amino acids. The CDR3 nucleotides read TGTGCCAGTAGTCCCGGGACAGGGACCTACGAGCAGTACTTC. This translates into CASSPGTGTYEQYF.

Comment on this clone: The limits of the CDR3 on the DNA are not certain, so only TCRdb's listed CDR3 is given. The rearrangement links TRBV7-9 to TRBJ1-2; the D call TRBD1 from the table was never checked on the DNA. The germline CDR1 and CDR2 sequences are SEHNR and FQNEAQ (reference sequence). Termini included, the CDR3 measures 13 amino acids. CDR3: CASSFGPGQGVLF.

The chain is built from TRBV3-1 (or the pseudogene TRBV3-2) and TRBJ2-1, with a weak D call TRBD2 (5 bases). Deletions cut 4 bases from V and 3 bases from J, with 13 bases between. The CDR3 consists of 15 residues. Germline V CDR1 and CDR2: LGHDT, YNNKEL (reference sequence). The CDR3 loop is CASSLWTSYYNEQFF. The CDR3 DNA follows: TGTGCCAGCAGCCTATGGACTTCATACTACAATGAGCAGTTCTTC.

This clone was counted between two and nine times. The chain combines TRBV27 with TRBJ2-7; D remains unclear. Trimming cost V 5 bases and J 1 base, with 15 bases left between them. The germline V gene has CDR1 MNHEY and CDR2 SMNVEV (reference sequence). This CDR3 is 15 amino acids long. The CDR3 DNA is TGTGCCAGCAGTCTCGACCCGGACGGGTCCTACGAGCAGTACTTC. This encodes CASSLDPDGSYEQYF.

The chain combines TRBV6-2 or TRBV6-3 with TRBJ2-1; no clear D gene. This CDR3 spans 12 amino acids. Germline V lookup: CDR1 MNHEY, CDR2 SVGEGT. Trimming pared 6 bases from V and 3 bases from J, leaving 6 bases between. The CDR3 is CASSPDYNEQFF. Here the CDR3 DNA reads TGTGCCAGCAGCCCCGACTACAATGAGCAGTTCTTC.

The chain combines TRBV7-3 with TRBJ2-3, with 7 positions matching TRBD2. The CDR3 is made up of 15 amino acids. J lost 0 bases, V lost 0 bases, and 0 bases had no gene match. Germline V gene sequence: CDR1 SGHTA, CDR2 FQGTGA. The CDR3 DNA is TGTGCCAGCAGCTTAACTAGCGGGAGCACAGATACGCAGTATTTT. Its translation is CASSLTSGSTDTQYF.

The rearrangement uses TRBV21-1 and TRBJ1-1. TRBV21-1 is tagged as a pseudogene. The CDR3 consists of 10 residues. CDR3 in DNA: TGTGCCCCGCCCAACACTGAAGCTTTCTTT. This translates into CAPPNTEAFF.

The chain carries TRBV18 and TRBJ1-5; D unresolved. V lost 6 bases, J lost 3 bases, and 15 bases lay in between. The CDR3 runs 15 residues. Germline V gene lookup returns CDR1 KGHSH and CDR2 LQKENI. Here the CDR3 reads CASSEARNNNQPQHF. The CDR3 DNA is TGTGCCAGCTCGGAAGCCCGCAATAACAATCAGCCCCAGCATTTT.

The rearrangement joins TRBV11-2 to TRBJ1-3, with D perhaps TRBD1 (6 bases). V lost 2 bases and J lost 2, with 16 bases in between. Germline CDR1 SGHAT, CDR2 FQNNGV. This CDR3 is built from 17 residues. In DNA form, the CDR3 reads TGTGCCAGCAGCTTACGGAGGCAGGGGACGCCTGGAAACACCATATATTTT. It specifies CASSLRRQGTPGNTIYF. The whole variable domain, filled in from reference TRBV11-2 and TRBJ1-3, reads EAGVAQSPRYKIIEKRQSVAFWCNPISGHATLYWYQQILGQGPKLLIQFQNNGVVDDSQLPKDRFSAERLKGVDSTLKIQPAKLEDSAVYLCASSLRRQGTPGNTIYFGEGSWLTVV.

The rearrangement joins TRBV9 to TRBJ2-1; 9 positions match TRBD2. The CDR3 is 15 residues long. V trimming: 0 bases; J trimming: 9 bases; junction bases outside the gene matches: 7. Germline CDR1 reads SGDLS; CDR2 reads YYNGEE. In DNA, the CDR3 is TGTGCCAGCAGCGTAGTAGTAGCGGGAGCAAGTGAGCAGTTCTTC. It codes for CASSVVVAGASEQFF.

The chain combines TRBV28 with TRBJ2-2, with D perhaps matching TRBD1 (6 bases). V gave up 10 bases and J gave up 2 bases, with 11 bases separating them. This CDR3 is built from 13 residues. Germline CDR1 MDHEN, CDR2 SYDVKM. Written as DNA, the CDR3 is TGTGCCACCGGGACACCTAACACCGGGGAGCTGTTTTTT. Amino acid sequence: CATGTPNTGELFF.

The V gene is TRBV15, the J gene TRBJ1-1; 8 bases agree with TRBD1. After removal of 5 bases from V and 3 bases from J, the junction contained 5 bases not matched to a gene. The CDR3 contains 14 residues. CDR1 and CDR2 from the germline V gene are LNHNV and YYDKDF (reference sequence). The CDR3 nucleotides read TGTGCCACCAGCGGGAGACAGGGGTACACTGAAGCTTTCTTT. As protein: CATSGRQGYTEAFF.

The chain is built from TRBV5-1 and TRBJ2-1, with D perhaps assigned TRBD1 or TRBD2 (5 bases each). V shed 7 bases and J shed 9 bases, with 11 bases lying between them. CDR3 size: 11 residues. Germline V gene lookup returns CDR1 SGHRS and CDR2 YFSETQ. The CDR3 DNA sequence: TGCGCCAGCGAGGGGACGGGTGAGCAGTTCTTC. It codes for CASEGTGEQFF.

The rearrangement joins TRBV28 to TRBJ1-2; 7 nucleotides match TRBD1. Losses at the gene ends were 10 bases for V and 2 bases for J; bases not matched to a gene: 10. This CDR3 is 14 amino acids long. Germline CDR1 is MDHEN and CDR2 is SYDVKM. The CDR3 DNA is TGTGCCACCCACACAGGGGAAGGAAACTATGGCTACACCTTC. Translated, it gives CATHTGEGNYGYTF.

This chain joins TRBV19 and TRBJ2-1, with 11 bases matching TRBD1. Germline V lookup: CDR1 LNHDA, CDR2 SQIVND (reference sequence). This CDR3 has 18 residues. V gave up 10 bases and J gave up 4 bases; unmatched junction bases: 18. The CDR3 sequence is CATSGQGALAGFYNEQFF. CDR3 nucleotide sequence: TGTGCCACATCTGGACAGGGGGCTCTAGCGGGCTTTTACAATGAGCAGTTCTTC.

The chain is built from TRBV19 and TRBJ1-4; perhaps TRBD1 as D (6 bases). The CDR3 runs 15 residues. V was pared by 8 bases and J by 7 bases, with 20 bases between. The V gene's germline CDR1 is LNHDA and CDR2 SQIVND (reference sequence). The CDR3 region has the DNA TGTGCCAGTGCCCTCCGGAGGGGGACCGTTGAAAAACTGTTTTTT. Translation gives CASALRRGTVEKLFF.

This chain connects TRBV27 to TRBJ2-1; D unresolved. The germline V gene has CDR1 MNHEY and CDR2 SMNVEV (reference sequence). V gave up 5 bases and J gave up 7 bases, with 6 bases separating them. CDR3 length equals 11 residues. CDR3 sequence (DNA): TGTGCCAGCAGTCTTGGGAATGAGCAGTTCTTC. It encodes CASSLGNEQFF.

The gene calls are TRBV7-6 and TRBJ2-7, with D possibly matching TRBD2 (5 bases). Germline loops: CDR1 SGHVS, CDR2 FNYEAQ. V was cut by 5 bases and J by 4 bases, with 21 bases left in between. The CDR3 totals 16 residues. DNA of the CDR3: TGTGCCAGCAGCCCCCAAGGCGTGGGAGTGGTGTACGAGCAGTACTTC. It is translated as CASSPQGVGVVYEQYF.

The chain recombines TRBV15 with TRBJ2-7; 10 bases are shared with TRBD1. Germline trimming cut 4 bases from V and 5 bases from J; bases unmatched to any gene: 5. Germline assignment: CDR1 LNHNV and CDR2 YYDKDF (reference sequence). The CDR3 is 14 amino acids. Here the CDR3 DNA reads TGTGCCACCAGCAAAGACAGGGGGCAACACGAGCAGTACTTC. Amino acids: CATSKDRGQHEQYF.

This chain uses TRBV11-2 with TRBJ2-3; D may match TRBD1 or TRBD2 (5 bases each). Germline V CDR1 and CDR2: SGHAT, FQNNGV. Between the trimmed V and J ends, which lost 3 bases and 2 bases, there was a span of 21 bases. The CDR3 is 18 amino acids. DNA of the CDR3: TGTGCCAGCAGCTTCCCTGAAAGCCGGGAAGGGGACACAGATACGCAGTATTTT. It codes for CASSFPESREGDTDTQYF.

V gene TRBV7-9 combines with J gene TRBJ2-7, with 8 bases fitting TRBD1. Losses at the gene ends were 10 bases for V and 0 bases for J; bases not matched to a gene: 11. CDR1 and CDR2 from the germline V gene are SEHNR and FQNEAQ (reference sequence). The CDR3 is made up of 15 amino acids. CDR3 residues: CATGRGLGHSYEQYF. CDR3 in DNA: TGTGCCACCGGCAGGGGGCTGGGACACTCCTACGAGCAGTACTTC.

The J gene is TRBJ1-3, the V gene TRBV6-6; 9 positions match TRBD1. The CDR3 runs 15 residues. The germline V gene has CDR1 MNHNY and CDR2 SVGAGI (reference sequence). Unmatched junction bases numbered 9, after V lost 5 bases and J lost 7 bases. This chain's CDR3 is CASSQTGGVRNTIYF. The CDR3 DNA follows: TGTGCCAGCAGTCAGACAGGGGGAGTAAGGAACACCATATATTTT.